The 24 T cell receptor beta chains presented below share a single source sample, sequenced in a study of CD8+ T cells in alopecia areata. Treatment of the sample: oral pan-JAK inhibitor, 5-10 mg twice daily. RNA was isolated and reverse transcribed to cDNA, the sequencing template. Some clones are missing from TCRdb's copy, which holds only in-frame ones; the method was immunoSEQ multiplex PCR. There are about 190,000 clones in the sample; 50% to 60% occur only once, and roughly 0.7% lies in the top ten. This specimen was CD4+ T cells sorted from blood, taken at week 4, from a patient treated with tofacitinib. These receptors were taken from a human donor with alopecia areata.

The gene calls are TRBV19 and TRBJ2-5; 10 nucleotides align to TRBD2. Germline assignment: CDR1 LNHDA and CDR2 SQIVND (reference sequence). This CDR3 comprises 14 residues. The V segment lost 8 bases and the J segment 1 base; nucleotides outside the gene matches: 4. The CDR3 is CASSWTSGQETQYF. CDR3 DNA: TGTGCCAGTTCCTGGACTAGCGGCCAAGAGACCCAGTACTTC.

This clone was seen a handful of times. V and J are TRBV9 and TRBJ2-1; no reliable D call. The CDR3 is made up of 13 amino acids. Deletions cut 4 bases from V and 6 bases from J, with 11 bases between. The germline CDR1 and CDR2 sequences are SGDLS and YYNGEE. The DNA for the CDR3 is TGTGCCAGCAGCCCATTCATTAGCAATGAGCAGTTCTTC. Protein product: CASSPFISNEQFF.

The V gene is TRBV4-1, the J gene TRBJ2-7, with D uncertain. Germline V CDR1 and CDR2: MGHRA, YSYEKL. The CDR3 loop spans 14 amino acids. Trimming took off 1 base at V and 1 base at J, with 8 bases between the two ends. The CDR3 spells CASSQAHGSYEQYF. CDR3 bases: TGCGCCAGCAGCCAAGCTCACGGATCCTACGAGCAGTACTTC.

For this clone: The germline gene is not matched at one end of the junction; a read error may be the cause. The V gene is TRBV30, the J gene TRBJ2-5; possibly TRBD1 or TRBD2 for D (5 bases each). CDR1 GTSNPN and CDR2 SVGIG come from the germline V gene (reference sequence). The CDR3 extends over 11 amino acids. DNA for the CDR3: TGTGCCTGGAGTGTTTTAGGGACCCGGTACTTC. It codes for CAWSVLGTRYF.

This clone turned up a few times. The V gene is TRBV28, the J gene TRBJ2-2, with D unclear. CDR1 and CDR2 (germline): MDHEN, SYDVKM. CDR3 length: 14 amino acids. V was pared by 4 bases and J by 0 bases, with 6 bases between. This CDR3 is CASSSPSNTGELFF. The CDR3 DNA is TGTGCCAGCAGTTCCCCGTCGAACACCGGGGAGCTGTTTTTT.

The CDR3 DNA follows: TGCAGCGTTGAAGTCAACACCGACAATGAGCAGTTCTTC. It yields the protein CSVEVNTDNEQFF. The chain has TRBV29-1 and TRBJ2-1; D gene ambiguous. The CDR3 extends over 13 amino acids. The V gene's germline CDR1 is SQVTM and CDR2 ANQGSEA. V was cut by 1 base and J by 5 bases, with 9 bases left in between.

As to this clone: This sample includes further DNA sequences coding for the same CDR3. The chain couples TRBV29-1 to TRBJ2-7; D is unresolved. CDR3 size: 10 residues. CDR1 is SQVTM, CDR2 ANQGSEA, per germline. The V end was cut by 4 bases, the J end by 3 bases, with 4 bases between. The CDR3 spells CSVVDYEQYF. The CDR3 coding sequence is TGCAGCGTTGTGGACTACGAGCAGTACTTC.

For the CDR3, the DNA is TGTGCCAGCAGCTTAGGGTGGGGTCGAGAGACCCAGTACTTC. As protein: CASSLGWGRETQYF. The chain recombines TRBV7-2 with TRBJ2-5; D not certain. The CDR3 length is 14 residues. CDR1 is SGHTA and CDR2 is FQGNSA in the germline V gene. Trimming shortened V by 1 base and J by 4 bases, and 10 bases separated the two germline ends.

The chain uses TRBV29-1 and TRBJ2-7, with D possibly TRBD2 on 5 matching bases. Germline V gene lookup returns CDR1 SQVTM and CDR2 ANQGSEA. The ends were cut back, 8 bases at V and 4 bases at J, with 12 bases in the middle. The CDR3 extends over 11 amino acids. Here the CDR3 reads CSSMEAYEQYF. CDR3 coding DNA: TGCAGCTCGATGGAGGCTTACGAGCAGTACTTC.

This clone was counted a few times. This chain uses TRBV29-1 with TRBJ2-7; 7 bases agree with TRBD1. The CDR3 runs 14 residues. CDR1 and CDR2 from the germline V gene are SQVTM and ANQGSEA. The trim removed 6 bases at V and 2 bases at J, leaving 10 bases unmatched. CDR3 DNA sequence: TGCAGCGTCTCTAGGGGGCAGGGGACCTACGAGCAGTACTTC. This translates into CSVSRGQGTYEQYF.

This clone was recorded a few times. The gene calls are TRBV10-3 and TRBJ1-2; no clear D gene. The V end was cut by 0 bases, the J end by 3 bases, with 2 bases between. Germline V gives CDR1 ENHRY, CDR2 SYGVKD. There are 12 residues in the CDR3. The CDR3 loop is CAISESDYGYTF. The CDR3 bases are TGTGCCATCAGTGAGTCGGACTATGGCTACACCTTC.

V usage is TRBV6-1 and J usage is TRBJ1-2; D uncertain. The CDR3 contains 13 residues. Trimming shortened V by 8 bases and J by 6 bases, and 16 bases separated the two germline ends. Germline V gives CDR1 MNHNS, CDR2 SASEGT. The CDR3 here is CASATKEVDGYTF. Here the CDR3 DNA reads TGTGCCAGCGCCACTAAAGAGGTAGATGGCTACACCTTC.

The rearrangement links TRBV7-2 to TRBJ1-5; D unclear. Germline CDR1 SGHTA, CDR2 FQGNSA. The V and J ends lost 2 bases and 0 bases respectively, with 8 bases between them. The CDR3 length is 15 residues. The DNA for the CDR3 is TGTGCCAGCAGCTTATCCTCTAATAGCAATCAGCCCCAGCATTTT. Translated, it gives CASSLSSNSNQPQHF.

This clone was seen more than once but under ten times. The sample carries other DNA sequences with the same CDR3. V usage is TRBV29-1 and J usage is TRBJ2-5; possible D gene TRBD1, 5 bases. Trimming took off 6 bases at V and 4 bases at J, with 12 bases between the two ends. Germline V gives CDR1 SQVTM, CDR2 ANQGSEA. The CDR3 consists of 12 residues. The CDR3 region is CSVSRGGETQYF. DNA of the CDR3: TGCAGCGTCTCAAGGGGCGGAGAGACCCAGTACTTC. Based on the CDR3 plus reference TRBV29-1 and TRBJ2-5, the full variable domain is SAVISQKPSRDICQRGTSLTIQCQVDSQVTMMFWYRQQPGQSLTLIATANQGSEATYESGFVIDKFPISRPNLTFSTLTVSNMSPEDSSIYLCSVSRGGETQYFGPGTRLLVL.

CDR3 residues: CASSLQPMGNTIYF. Written as DNA, the CDR3 is TGTGCCAGCAGTTTACAACCCATGGGGAACACCATATATTTT. The gene calls are TRBV27 and TRBJ1-3; D gene ambiguous. V lost 2 bases to trimming and J lost 7 bases, with 12 bases between them. The CDR3 sequence is 14 residues long. Per germline, CDR1 MNHEY and CDR2 SMNVEV (reference sequence).

V is TRBV6-1 and J is TRBJ1-5, with 7 bases aligning to TRBD1. The V and J ends lost 0 bases and 4 bases, in that order; junction bases with no gene match: 12. This CDR3 has 18 residues. The germline V gene encodes CDR1 MNHNS and CDR2 SASEGT. For the CDR3, the DNA is TGTGCCAGCAGTGAAGCCGTAAAGGGGACAGCTCCTAATCAGCCCCAGCATTTT. Translated, it gives CASSEAVKGTAPNQPQHF.

This chain uses TRBV27 with TRBJ1-5; D may be TRBD1 (6 bases). CDR1 is MNHEY, CDR2 SMNVEV, per germline (reference sequence). The CDR3 spans 14 residues. The V end lost 6 bases, the J end lost 5 bases, and 14 bases lay between the germline ends. As DNA, the CDR3 is TGTGCCAGCAGGGCTCAGGGGAACTATCAGCCCCAGCATTTT. This translates into CASRAQGNYQPQHF.

This chain uses TRBV27 with TRBJ2-7; TRBD1 matches 9 bases. Germline CDR1 reads MNHEY; CDR2 reads SMNVEV (reference sequence). With 5 bases clipped from V and 5 bases from J, the junction kept 10 bases outside the gene matches. The CDR3 has 15 residues. Here the CDR3 reads CASSIQGAGKNEQYF. CDR3 DNA sequence: TGTGCCAGCAGTATACAGGGGGCGGGGAAGAACGAGCAGTACTTC.

This clone showed up just a few times. J is TRBJ2-3 and V is TRBV11-2, with a possible D match to TRBD1 (5 bases). This CDR3 region has 15 residues. The V gene lost 4 bases and the J gene lost 1 base, with 12 bases spanning the gap. The V gene's germline CDR1 is SGHAT and CDR2 FQNNGV. The DNA for the CDR3 is TGTGCCAGCAGCTGGATAAGGGGCGGCACAGATACGCAGTATTTT. Translated: CASSWIRGGTDTQYF.

This clone was observed a handful of times. V and J are TRBV5-1 and TRBJ2-5; 7 bases fit TRBD2. This CDR3 contains 14 residues. V was clipped by 4 bases and J by 3 bases; unmatched bases: 6. Germline V CDR1 and CDR2: SGHRS, YFSETQ. The CDR3 region is CASSQSLAEETQYF. CDR3 DNA sequence: TGCGCCAGCAGCCAATCGCTAGCGGAAGAGACCCAGTACTTC.

The gene calls are TRBV29-1 and TRBJ1-1; D is possibly TRBD1 (6 bases). CDR3 size: 12 residues. Trimming took off 6 bases at V and 5 bases at J, with 13 bases between the two ends. Germline CDR1 is SQVTM and CDR2 is ANQGSEA. DNA for the CDR3: TGCAGCGTCGGGAGGGGGTTAACTGAAGCTTTCTTT. This codes for CSVGRGLTEAFF.

The chain links TRBV7-9 to TRBJ2-1; possibly TRBD1 for D (7 bases). The CDR3 is 16 residues long. Trimming took off 5 bases at V and 8 bases at J, with 22 bases between the two ends. CDR1 SEHNR and CDR2 FQNEAQ come from the germline V gene (reference sequence). The CDR3 reads CASSPGGTPKTYEQFF. In DNA form, the CDR3 reads TGTGCCAGCAGCCCAGGGGGGACCCCGAAAACCTATGAGCAGTTCTTC.

The J gene is TRBJ2-1, the V gene TRBV2; TRBD1 is a possible D gene (5 bases). The germline CDR1 and CDR2 sequences are SNHLY and FYNNEI. V was trimmed by 5 bases and J by 6 bases, leaving 8 bases between them. The CDR3 totals 12 residues. The CDR3: CASSRQSNEQFF. CDR3 coding DNA: TGTGCCAGCAGTAGACAGAGCAATGAGCAGTTCTTC.

The genes are TRBV6-1 and TRBJ2-7, with D hard to call. Trimming took off 5 bases at V and 6 bases at J, with 17 bases between the two ends. The CDR3 sequence is 14 residues long. The germline V gene encodes CDR1 MNHNS and CDR2 SASEGT. The CDR3 loop reads CASSYSPTISEQYF. The CDR3 DNA sequence: TGTGCCAGCAGTTATTCCCCGACAATCTCCGAGCAGTACTTC.